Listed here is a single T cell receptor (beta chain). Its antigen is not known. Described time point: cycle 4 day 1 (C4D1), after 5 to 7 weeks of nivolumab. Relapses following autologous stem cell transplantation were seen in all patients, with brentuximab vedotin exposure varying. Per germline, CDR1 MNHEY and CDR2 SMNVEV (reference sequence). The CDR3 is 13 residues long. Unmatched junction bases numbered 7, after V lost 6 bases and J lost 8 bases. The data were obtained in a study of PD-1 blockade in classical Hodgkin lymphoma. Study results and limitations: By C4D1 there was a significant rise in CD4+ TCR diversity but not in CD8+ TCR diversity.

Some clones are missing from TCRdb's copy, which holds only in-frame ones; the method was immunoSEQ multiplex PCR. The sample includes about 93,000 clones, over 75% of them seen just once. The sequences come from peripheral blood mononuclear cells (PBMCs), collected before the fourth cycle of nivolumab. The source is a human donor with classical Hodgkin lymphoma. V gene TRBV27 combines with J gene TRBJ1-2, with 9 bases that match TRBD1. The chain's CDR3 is CASRPQGAQGYTF. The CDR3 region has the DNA TGTGCCAGCAGACCACAGGGGGCACAAGGCTACACCTTC.